This TCR beta chain is drawn from a study of blood T cell repertoires in COVID-19. Trimming cost V 0 bases and J 1 base, with 7 bases left between them. Germline values: CDR1 GTSNPN, CDR2 SVGIG (reference sequence). The CDR3 runs 15 residues. The table came from immunoSEQ multiplex PCR; TCRdb's copy has only in-frame clones and leaves some out. The table records about 140,000 clones, more than 60% of them present only once. This chain connects TRBV30 to TRBJ2-6; D is undetermined. The source of this sequence is a man aged 45-60 years with acute or convalescent COVID-19. The sequenced sample was peripheral blood. CDR3 bases: TGTGCCTGGAGTGTACTTGTATCTGGGGCCAACGTCCTGACTTTC. Protein sequence: CAWSVLVSGANVLTF.